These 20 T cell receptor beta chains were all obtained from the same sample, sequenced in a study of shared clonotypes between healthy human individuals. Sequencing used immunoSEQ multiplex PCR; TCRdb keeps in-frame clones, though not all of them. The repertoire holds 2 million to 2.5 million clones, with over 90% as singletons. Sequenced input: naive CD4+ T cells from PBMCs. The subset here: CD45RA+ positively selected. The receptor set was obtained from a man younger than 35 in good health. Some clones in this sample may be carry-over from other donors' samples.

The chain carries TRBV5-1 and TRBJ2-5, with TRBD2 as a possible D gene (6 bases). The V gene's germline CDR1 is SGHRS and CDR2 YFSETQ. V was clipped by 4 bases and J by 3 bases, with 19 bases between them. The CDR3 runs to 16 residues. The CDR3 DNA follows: TGCGCCAGCAGCAGGGGACTGCTAGGGCGGGAAGAGACCCAGTACTTC. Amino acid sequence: CASSRGLLGREETQYF.

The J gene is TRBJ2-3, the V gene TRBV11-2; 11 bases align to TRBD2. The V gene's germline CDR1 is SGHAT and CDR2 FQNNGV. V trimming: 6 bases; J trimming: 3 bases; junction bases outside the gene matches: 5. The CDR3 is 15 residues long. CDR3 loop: CASRLAGDATDTQYF. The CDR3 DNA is TGTGCCAGCAGACTAGCGGGAGATGCGACAGATACGCAGTATTTT.

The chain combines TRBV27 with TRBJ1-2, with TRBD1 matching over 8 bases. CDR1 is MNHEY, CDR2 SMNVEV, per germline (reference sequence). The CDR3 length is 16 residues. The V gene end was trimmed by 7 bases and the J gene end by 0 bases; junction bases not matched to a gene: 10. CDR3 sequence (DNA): TGTGCCAGCAAACAAGGACAGGGCCCTTCTAACTATGGCTACACCTTC. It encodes CASKQGQGPSNYGYTF.

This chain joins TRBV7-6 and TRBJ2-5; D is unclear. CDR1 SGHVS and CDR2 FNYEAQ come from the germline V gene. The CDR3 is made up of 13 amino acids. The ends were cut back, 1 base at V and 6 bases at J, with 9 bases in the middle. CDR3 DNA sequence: TGTGCCAGCAGCTTAGTCGCCGAACAGACCCAGTACTTC. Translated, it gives CASSLVAEQTQYF.

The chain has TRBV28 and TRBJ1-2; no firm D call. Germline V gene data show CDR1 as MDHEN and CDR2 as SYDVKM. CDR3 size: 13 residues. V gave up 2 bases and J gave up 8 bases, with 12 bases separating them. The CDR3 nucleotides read TGTGCCAGCAGTTTAAGGGCCCAGTTCGGCTACACCTTC. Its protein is CASSLRAQFGYTF.

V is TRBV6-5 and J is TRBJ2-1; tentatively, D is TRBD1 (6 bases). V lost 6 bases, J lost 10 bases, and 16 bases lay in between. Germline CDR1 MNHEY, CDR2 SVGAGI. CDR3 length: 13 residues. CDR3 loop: CASRGTGLHEQFF. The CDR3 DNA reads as TGTGCCAGCAGGGGAACAGGGTTACACGAGCAGTTCTTC.

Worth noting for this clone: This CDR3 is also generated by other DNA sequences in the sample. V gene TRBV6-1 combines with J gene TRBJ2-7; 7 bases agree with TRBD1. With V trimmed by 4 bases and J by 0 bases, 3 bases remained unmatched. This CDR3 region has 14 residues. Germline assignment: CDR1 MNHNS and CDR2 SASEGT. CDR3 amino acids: CASSGQGSSYEQYF. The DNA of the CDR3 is TGTGCCAGCAGTGGACAGGGCAGCTCCTACGAGCAGTACTTC.

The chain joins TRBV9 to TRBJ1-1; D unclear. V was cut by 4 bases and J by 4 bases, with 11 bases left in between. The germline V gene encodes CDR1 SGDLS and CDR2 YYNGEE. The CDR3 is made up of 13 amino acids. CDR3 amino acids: CASSPTEFTEAFF. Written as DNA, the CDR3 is TGTGCCAGCAGCCCCACGGAGTTCACTGAAGCTTTCTTT.

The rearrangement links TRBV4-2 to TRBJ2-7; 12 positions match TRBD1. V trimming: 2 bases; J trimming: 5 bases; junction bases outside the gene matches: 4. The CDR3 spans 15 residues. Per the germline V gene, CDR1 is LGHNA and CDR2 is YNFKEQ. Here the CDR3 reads CASSQLWDRGHEQYF. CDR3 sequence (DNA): TGTGCCAGCAGCCAATTATGGGACAGGGGGCACGAGCAGTACTTC.

DNA for the CDR3: TGTGCTAGTGGTTTGAGTCTAGCGGGAGCAGAGACCCAGTACTTC. The encoded protein is CASGLSLAGAETQYF. This chain connects TRBV12-5 to TRBJ2-5, with TRBD2 matching over 10 bases. The ends lost 2 bases at V and 4 bases at J; junction bases unmatched: 4. The CDR3 has 15 amino acids. The germline CDR1 and CDR2 sequences are LGHNT and FRNRAP.

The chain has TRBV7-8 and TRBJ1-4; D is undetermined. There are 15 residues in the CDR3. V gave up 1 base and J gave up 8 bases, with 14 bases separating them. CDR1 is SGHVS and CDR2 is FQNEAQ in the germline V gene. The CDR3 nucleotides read TGTGCCAGCAGCTTAGTTGGGCCCCTGGAAGAAAAACTGTTTTTT. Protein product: CASSLVGPLEEKLFF.

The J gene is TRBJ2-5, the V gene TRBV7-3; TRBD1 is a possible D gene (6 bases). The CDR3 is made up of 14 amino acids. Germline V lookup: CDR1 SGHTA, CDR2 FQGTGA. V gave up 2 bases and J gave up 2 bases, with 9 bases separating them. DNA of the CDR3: TGTGCCAGCAGCTTACTGGGACATCAAGAGACCCAGTACTTC. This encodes CASSLLGHQETQYF. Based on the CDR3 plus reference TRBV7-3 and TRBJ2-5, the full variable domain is GAGVSQTPSNKVTEKGKYVELRCDPISGHTALYWYRQSLGQGPEFLIYFQGTGAADDSGLPNDRFFAVRPEGSVSTLKIQRTERGDSAVYLCASSLLGHQETQYFGPGTRLLVL.

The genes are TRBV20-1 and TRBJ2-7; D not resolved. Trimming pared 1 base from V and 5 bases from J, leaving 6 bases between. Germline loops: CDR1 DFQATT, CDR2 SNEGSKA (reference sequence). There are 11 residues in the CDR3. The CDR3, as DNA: TGCAGTGCTAGAGTTCCCCACGAGCAGTACTTC. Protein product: CSARVPHEQYF.

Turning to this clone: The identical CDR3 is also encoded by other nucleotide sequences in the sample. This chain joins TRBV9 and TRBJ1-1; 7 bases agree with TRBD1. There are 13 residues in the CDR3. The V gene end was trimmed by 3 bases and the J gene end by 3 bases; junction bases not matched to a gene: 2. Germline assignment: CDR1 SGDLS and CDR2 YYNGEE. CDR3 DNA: TGTGCCAGCAGCGGAACAGGGGACACTGAAGCTTTCTTT. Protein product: CASSGTGDTEAFF.

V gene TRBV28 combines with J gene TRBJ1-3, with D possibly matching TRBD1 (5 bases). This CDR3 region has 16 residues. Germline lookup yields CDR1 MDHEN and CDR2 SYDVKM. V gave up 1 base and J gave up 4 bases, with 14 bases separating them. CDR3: CASSLLGDRRGNTIYF. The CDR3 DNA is TGTGCCAGCAGTTTATTGGGGGACCGGAGGGGAAACACCATATATTTT.

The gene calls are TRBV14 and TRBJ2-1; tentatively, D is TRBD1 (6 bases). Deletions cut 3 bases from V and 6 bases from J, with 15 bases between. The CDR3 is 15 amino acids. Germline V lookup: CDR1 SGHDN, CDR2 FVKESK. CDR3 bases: TGTGCCAGCAGCCACGGGGACATGGGTTCCAATGAGCAGTTCTTC. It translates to CASSHGDMGSNEQFF.

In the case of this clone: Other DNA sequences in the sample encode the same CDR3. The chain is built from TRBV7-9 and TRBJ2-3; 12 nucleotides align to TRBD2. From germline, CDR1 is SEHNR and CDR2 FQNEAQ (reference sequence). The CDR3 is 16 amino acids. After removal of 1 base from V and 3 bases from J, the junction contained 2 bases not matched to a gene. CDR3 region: CASSLGLAGVTDTQYF. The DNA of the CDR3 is TGTGCCAGCAGCTTAGGACTAGCGGGAGTAACAGATACGCAGTATTTT.

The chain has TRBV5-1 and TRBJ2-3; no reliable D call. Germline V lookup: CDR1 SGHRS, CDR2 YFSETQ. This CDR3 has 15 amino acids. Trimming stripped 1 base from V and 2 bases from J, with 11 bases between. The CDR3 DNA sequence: TGCGCCAGCAGCTTGTTGGCAGGCCACACAGATACGCAGTATTTT. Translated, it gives CASSLLAGHTDTQYF.

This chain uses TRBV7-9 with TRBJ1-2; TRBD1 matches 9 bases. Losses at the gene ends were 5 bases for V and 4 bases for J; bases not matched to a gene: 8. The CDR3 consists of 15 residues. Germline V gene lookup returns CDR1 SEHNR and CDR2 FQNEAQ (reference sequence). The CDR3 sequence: CASSVQGAPGYGYTF. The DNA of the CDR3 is TGTGCCAGCAGCGTACAGGGGGCGCCAGGCTATGGCTACACCTTC.

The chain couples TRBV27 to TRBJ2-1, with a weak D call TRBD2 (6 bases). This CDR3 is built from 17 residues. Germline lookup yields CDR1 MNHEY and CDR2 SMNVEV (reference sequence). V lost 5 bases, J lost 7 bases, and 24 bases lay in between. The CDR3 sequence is CASSPVVRRLANNEQFF. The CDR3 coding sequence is TGTGCCAGCAGTCCCGTCGTCCGTCGGCTAGCGAATAATGAGCAGTTCTTC.